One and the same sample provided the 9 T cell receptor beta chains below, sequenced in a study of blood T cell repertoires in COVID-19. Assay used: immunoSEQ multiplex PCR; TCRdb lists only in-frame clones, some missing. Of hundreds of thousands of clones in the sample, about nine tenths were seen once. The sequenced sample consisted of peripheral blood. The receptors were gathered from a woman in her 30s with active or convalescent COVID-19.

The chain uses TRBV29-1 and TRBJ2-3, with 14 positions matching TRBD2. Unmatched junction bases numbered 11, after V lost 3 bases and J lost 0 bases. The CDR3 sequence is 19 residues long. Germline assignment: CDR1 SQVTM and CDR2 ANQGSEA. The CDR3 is CSVDRRGLAGDRSTDTQYF. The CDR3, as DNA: TGCAGCGTTGACCGACGGGGACTAGCGGGAGATAGGAGCACAGATACGCAGTATTTT.

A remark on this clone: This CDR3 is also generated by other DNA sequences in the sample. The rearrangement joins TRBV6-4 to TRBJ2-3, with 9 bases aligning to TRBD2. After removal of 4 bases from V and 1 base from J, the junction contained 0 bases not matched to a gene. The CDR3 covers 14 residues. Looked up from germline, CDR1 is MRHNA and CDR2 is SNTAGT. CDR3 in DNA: TGTGCCAGCAGTGTAGCGGGGGGCACAGATACGCAGTATTTT. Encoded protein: CASSVAGGTDTQYF.

The CDR3, as DNA: TGTGCCAGCAACCTCGATGGGCGGGGGGGCCCTGATACGCAGTATTTT. Translated: CASNLDGRGGPDTQYF. The chain carries TRBV2 and TRBJ2-3, with 9 bases that match TRBD2. Germline loops: CDR1 SNHLY, CDR2 FYNNEI. Unmatched junction bases numbered 14, after V lost 7 bases and J lost 6 bases. The CDR3 runs to 16 residues.

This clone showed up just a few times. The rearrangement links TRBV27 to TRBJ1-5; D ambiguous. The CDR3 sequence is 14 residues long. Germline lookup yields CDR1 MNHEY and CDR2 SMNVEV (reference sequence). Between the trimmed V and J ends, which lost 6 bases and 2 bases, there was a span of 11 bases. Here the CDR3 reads CASSRSMGNQPQHF. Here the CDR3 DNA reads TGTGCCAGCAGCCGGAGTATGGGCAATCAGCCCCAGCATTTT.

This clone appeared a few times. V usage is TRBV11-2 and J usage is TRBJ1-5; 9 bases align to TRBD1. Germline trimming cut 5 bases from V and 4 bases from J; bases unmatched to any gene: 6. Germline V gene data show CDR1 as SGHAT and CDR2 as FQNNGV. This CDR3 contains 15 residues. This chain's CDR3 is CASSQNRGLNQPQHF. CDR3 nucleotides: TGTGCCAGCAGCCAGAACAGGGGGCTGAATCAGCCCCAGCATTTT.

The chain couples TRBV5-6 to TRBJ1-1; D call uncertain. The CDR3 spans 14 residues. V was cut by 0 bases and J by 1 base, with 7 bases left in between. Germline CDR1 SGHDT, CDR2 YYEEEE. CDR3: CASSLDGENTEAFF. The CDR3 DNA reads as TGTGCCAGCAGCTTGGACGGAGAGAACACTGAAGCTTTCTTT.

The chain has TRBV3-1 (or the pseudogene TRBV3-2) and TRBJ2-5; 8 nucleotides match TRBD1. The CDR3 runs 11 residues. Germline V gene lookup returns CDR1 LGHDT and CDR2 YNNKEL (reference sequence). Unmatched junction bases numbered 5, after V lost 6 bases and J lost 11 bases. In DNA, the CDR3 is TGTGCCAGCAGTTCCCGGGACAGGCAGTACTTC. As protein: CASSSRDRQYF.

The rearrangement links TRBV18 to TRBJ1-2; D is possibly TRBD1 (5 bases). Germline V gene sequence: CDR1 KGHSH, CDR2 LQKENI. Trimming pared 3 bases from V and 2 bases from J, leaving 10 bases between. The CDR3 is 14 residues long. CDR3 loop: CASSPNSGNYGYTF. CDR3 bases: TGTGCCAGCTCACCGAACTCAGGGAACTATGGCTACACCTTC.

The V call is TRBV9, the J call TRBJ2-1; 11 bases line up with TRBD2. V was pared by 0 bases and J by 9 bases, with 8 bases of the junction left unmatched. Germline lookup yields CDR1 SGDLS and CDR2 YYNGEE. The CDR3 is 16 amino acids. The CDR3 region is CASSVDISGRAGEQFF. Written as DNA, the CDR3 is TGTGCCAGCAGCGTAGATATTAGCGGGAGGGCCGGTGAGCAGTTCTTC.